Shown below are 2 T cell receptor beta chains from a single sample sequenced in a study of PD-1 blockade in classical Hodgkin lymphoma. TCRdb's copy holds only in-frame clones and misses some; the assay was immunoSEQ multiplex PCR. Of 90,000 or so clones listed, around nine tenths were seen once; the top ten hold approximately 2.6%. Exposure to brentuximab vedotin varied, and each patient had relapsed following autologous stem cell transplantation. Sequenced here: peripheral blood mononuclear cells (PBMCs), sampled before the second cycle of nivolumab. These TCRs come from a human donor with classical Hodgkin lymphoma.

In nucleotides, the CDR3 is TGTGCCACCAGCAGTTGGGGGCCAGGAAACACCATATATTTT. This encodes CATSSWGPGNTIYF. The chain recombines TRBV15 with TRBJ1-3; maybe TRBD1 (6 bases). V was trimmed by 3 bases and J by 4 bases, leaving 10 bases between them. The CDR3 sequence is 14 residues long. Germline V gene data show CDR1 as LNHNV and CDR2 as YYDKDF (reference sequence).

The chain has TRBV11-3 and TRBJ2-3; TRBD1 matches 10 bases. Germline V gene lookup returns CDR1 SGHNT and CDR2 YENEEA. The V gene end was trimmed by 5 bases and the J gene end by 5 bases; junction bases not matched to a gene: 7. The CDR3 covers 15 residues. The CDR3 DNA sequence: TGTGCCAGCAGCGTTAGACAGGGGGCCGGAGATACGCAGTATTTT. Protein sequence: CASSVRQGAGDTQYF.